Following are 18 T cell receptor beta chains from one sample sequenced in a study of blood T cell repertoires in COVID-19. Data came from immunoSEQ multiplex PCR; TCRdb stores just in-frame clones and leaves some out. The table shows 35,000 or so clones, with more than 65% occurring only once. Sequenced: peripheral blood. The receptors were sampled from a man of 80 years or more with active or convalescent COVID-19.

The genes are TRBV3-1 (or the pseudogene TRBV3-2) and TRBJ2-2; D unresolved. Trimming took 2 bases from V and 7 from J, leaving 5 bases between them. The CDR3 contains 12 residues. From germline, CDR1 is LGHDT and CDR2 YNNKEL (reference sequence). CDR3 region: CASSQRLGELFF. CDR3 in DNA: TGTGCCAGCAGCCAAAGACTCGGGGAGCTGTTTTTT.

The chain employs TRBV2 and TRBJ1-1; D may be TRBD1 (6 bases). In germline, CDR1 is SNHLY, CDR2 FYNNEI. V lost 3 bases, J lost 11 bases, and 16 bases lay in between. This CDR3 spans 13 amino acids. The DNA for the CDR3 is TGTGCCAGCAGTGATCGGGGGGCTAAAGGTGCTTTCTTT. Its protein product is CASSDRGAKGAFF.

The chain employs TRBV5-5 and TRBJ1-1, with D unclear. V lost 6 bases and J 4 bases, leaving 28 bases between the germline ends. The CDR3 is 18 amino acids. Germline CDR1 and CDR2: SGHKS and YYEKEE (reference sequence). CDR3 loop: CASTPRLAGRAGITEAFF. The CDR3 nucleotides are TGTGCCAGCACCCCTCGCCTCGCGGGTCGGGCGGGGATCACTGAAGCTTTCTTT.

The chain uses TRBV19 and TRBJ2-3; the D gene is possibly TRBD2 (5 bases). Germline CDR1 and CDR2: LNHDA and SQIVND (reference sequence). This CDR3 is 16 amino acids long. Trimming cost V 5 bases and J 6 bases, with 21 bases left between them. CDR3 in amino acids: CASSLRPRAGGDTQYF. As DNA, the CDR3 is TGTGCCAGTAGTCTAAGACCTCGGGCGGGTGGGGATACGCAGTATTTT. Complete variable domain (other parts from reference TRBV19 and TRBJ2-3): DGGITQSPKYLFRKEGQNVTLSCEQNLNHDAMYWYRQDPGQGLRLIYYSQIVNDFQKGDIAEGYSVSREKKESFPLTVTSAQKNPTAFYLCASSLRPRAGGDTQYFGPGTRLTVL.

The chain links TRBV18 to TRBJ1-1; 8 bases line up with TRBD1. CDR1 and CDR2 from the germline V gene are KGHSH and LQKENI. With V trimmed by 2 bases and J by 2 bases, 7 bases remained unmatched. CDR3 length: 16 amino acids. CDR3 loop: CASSPARDRKNTEAFF. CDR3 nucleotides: TGTGCCAGCTCACCAGCACGGGACAGGAAAAACACTGAAGCTTTCTTT.

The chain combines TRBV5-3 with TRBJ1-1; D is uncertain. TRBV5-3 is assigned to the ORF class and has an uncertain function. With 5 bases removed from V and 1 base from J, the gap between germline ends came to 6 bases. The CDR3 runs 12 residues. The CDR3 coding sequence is TGTGCCAGAAGAGAGCGGAACACTGAAGCTTTCTTT. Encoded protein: CARRERNTEAFF.

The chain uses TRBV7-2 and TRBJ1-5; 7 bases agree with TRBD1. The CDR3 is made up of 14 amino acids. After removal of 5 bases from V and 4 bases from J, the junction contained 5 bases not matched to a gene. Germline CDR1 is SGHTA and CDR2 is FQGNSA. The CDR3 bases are TGTGCCAGCAGCGTACAGGGGAGGAATCAGCCCCAGCATTTT. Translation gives CASSVQGRNQPQHF.

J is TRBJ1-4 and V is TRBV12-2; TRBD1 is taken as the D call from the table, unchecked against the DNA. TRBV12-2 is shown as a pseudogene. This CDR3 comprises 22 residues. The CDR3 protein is CASRFHLRWGTGEKGTNEKLFF. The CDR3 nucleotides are TGTGCAAGTCGCTTCCACCTTCGATGGGGGACAGGGGAAAAGGGAACTAATGAAAAACTGTTTTTT.

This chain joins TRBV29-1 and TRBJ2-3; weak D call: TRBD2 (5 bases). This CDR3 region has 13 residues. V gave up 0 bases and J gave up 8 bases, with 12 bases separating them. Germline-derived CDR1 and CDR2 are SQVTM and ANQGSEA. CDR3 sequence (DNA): TGCAGCGTTGAAGACGGGAATAGGGCTACGCAGTATTTT. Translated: CSVEDGNRATQYF.

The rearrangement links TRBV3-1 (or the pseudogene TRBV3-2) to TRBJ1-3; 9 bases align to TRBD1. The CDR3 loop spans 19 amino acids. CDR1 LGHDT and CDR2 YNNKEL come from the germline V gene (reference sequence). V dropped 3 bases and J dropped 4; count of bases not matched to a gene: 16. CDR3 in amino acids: CASSQVPGEGTGFGNTIYF. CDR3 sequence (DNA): TGTGCCAGCAGCCAGGTCCCCGGTGAGGGGACAGGGTTCGGAAACACCATATATTTT.

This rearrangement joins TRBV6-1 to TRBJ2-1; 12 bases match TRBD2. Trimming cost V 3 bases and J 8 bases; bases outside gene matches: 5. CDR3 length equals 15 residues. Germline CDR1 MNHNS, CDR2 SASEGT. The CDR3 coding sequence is TGTGCCAGCAGTGATGGACTAGCGGGAAGGTATGAGCAGTTCTTC. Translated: CASSDGLAGRYEQFF.

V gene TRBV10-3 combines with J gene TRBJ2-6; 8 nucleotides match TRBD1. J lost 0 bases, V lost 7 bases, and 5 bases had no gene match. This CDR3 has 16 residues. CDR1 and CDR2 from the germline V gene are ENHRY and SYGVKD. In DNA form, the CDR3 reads TGTGCCATCAACGACAGGGGCTCCTCTGGGGCCAACGTCCTGACTTTC. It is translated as CAINDRGSSGANVLTF.

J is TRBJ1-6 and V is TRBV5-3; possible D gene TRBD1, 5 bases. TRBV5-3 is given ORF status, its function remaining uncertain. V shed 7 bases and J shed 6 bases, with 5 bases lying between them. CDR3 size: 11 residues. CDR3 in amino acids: CARDSNSPLHF. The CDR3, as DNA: TGTGCCAGAGACAGTAATTCACCCCTCCACTTT.

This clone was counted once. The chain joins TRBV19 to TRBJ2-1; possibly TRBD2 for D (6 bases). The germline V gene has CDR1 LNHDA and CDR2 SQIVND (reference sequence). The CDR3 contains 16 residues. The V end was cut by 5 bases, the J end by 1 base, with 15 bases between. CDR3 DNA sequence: TGTGCCAGTAGTGCGGGACTGGGCGGGTCCTACAATGAGCAGTTCTTC. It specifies CASSAGLGGSYNEQFF.

The CDR3 is CASSWGVQVQPQHF. CDR3 DNA sequence: TGTGCCAGCAGCTGGGGGGTCCAGGTGCAGCCCCAGCATTTT. This chain connects TRBV5-5 to TRBJ1-5, with D maybe TRBD1 (5 bases). Looked up from germline, CDR1 is SGHKS and CDR2 is YYEKEE (reference sequence). Deletions cut 3 bases from V and 7 bases from J, with 14 bases between. The CDR3 has 14 residues.

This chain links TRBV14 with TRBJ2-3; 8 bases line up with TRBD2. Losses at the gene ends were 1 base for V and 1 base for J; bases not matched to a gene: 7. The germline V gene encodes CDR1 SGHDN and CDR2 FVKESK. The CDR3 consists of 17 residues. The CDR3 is CASSQGGRFWGTDTQYF. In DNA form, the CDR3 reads TGTGCCAGCAGCCAAGGCGGGAGGTTTTGGGGCACAGATACGCAGTATTTT.

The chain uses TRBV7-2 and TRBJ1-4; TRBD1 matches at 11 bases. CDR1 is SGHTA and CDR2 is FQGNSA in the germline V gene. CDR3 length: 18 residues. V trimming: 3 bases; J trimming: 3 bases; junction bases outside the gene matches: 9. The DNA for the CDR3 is TGTGCCAGCAGCTTGGACAGGGGGCGCAACCCATCTAATGAAAAACTGTTTTTT. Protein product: CASSLDRGRNPSNEKLFF.

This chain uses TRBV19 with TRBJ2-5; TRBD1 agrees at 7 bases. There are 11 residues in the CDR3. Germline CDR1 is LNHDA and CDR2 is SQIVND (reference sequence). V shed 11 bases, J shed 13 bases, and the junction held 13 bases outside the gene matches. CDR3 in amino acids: CAGRDSLGWYF. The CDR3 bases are TGTGCCGGCCGGGACAGCCTCGGTTGGTACTTC.